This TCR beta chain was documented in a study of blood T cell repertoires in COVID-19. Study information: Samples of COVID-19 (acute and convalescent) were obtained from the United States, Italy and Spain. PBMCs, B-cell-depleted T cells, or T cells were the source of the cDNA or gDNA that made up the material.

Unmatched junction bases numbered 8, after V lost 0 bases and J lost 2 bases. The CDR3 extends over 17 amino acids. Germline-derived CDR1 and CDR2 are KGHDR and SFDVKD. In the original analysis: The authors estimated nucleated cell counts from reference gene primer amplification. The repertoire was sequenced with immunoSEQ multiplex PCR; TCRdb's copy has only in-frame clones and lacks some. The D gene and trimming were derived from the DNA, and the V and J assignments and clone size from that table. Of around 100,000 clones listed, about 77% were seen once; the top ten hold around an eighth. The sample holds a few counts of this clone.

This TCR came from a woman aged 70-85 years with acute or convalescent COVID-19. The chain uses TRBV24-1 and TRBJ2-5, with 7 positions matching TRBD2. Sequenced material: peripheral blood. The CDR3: CATSDLKSSGLQETQYF. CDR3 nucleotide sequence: TGTGCCACCAGTGATTTGAAGTCTAGCGGCCTACAAGAGACCCAGTACTTC.